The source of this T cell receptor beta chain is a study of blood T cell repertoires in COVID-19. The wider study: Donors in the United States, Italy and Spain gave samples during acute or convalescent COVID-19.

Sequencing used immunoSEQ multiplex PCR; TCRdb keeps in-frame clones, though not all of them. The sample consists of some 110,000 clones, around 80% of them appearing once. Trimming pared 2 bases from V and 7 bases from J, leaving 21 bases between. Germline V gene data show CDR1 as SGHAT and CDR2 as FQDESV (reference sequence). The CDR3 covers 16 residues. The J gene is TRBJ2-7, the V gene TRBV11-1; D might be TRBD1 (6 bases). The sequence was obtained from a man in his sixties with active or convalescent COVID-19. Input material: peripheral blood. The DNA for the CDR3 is TGTGCCAGCAGCTTAATTGGAGGACAGCGCCTTGGGGAGCAGTACTTC. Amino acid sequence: CASSLIGGQRLGEQYF.